This TCR beta chain was profiled in a study of blood T cell repertoires in COVID-19. Sequencing was performed with immunoSEQ multiplex PCR; in TCRdb, only in-frame clones are kept and a portion is missing. Among hundreds of thousands of clones, roughly nine tenths were seen once, and the ten largest hold 1.5% to 2%. Germline V gene sequence: CDR1 SGDLS, CDR2 YYNGEE. The CDR3 loop spans 14 amino acids. V was cut by 3 bases and J by 4 bases, with 13 bases left in between. The chain couples TRBV9 to TRBJ1-1; weak D call: TRBD1 (5 bases). What was sequenced was peripheral blood. This receptor was identified in a woman aged 25 to 39 with COVID-19, enrolled during active disease. CDR3 region: CASSAQGGTTEAFF. The CDR3 region has the DNA TGTGCCAGCAGCGCGCAGGGAGGGACCACTGAAGCTTTCTTT.